This entry describes one T cell receptor (beta chain). TCRdb keeps only in-frame clones here, not all; method: immunoSEQ multiplex PCR. Among about 210,000 clones listed, roughly 84% were seen once. This study enrolled people aged about 18 to 100 from around 25 US geographic areas. Individuals in the exposed group had encountered a COVID-19 case within 2 weeks preceding study entry. The sample belongs to a study of blood T cell repertoires in COVID-19. Overall study: T cells, B-cell-depleted T cells, or PBMCs supplied cDNA or gDNA.

The CDR3 extends over 13 amino acids. Germline CDR1 is SGHTS and CDR2 is YDEGEE. V lost 6 bases to trimming and J lost 2 bases, with 12 bases between them. Sequenced material: PBMCs or T cells enriched from blood (not recorded which). This sequence joins TRBV5-8 and TRBJ2-7; D is ambiguous. This clonotype was obtained from a woman in her 30s who had been exposed to COVID-19. CDR3 DNA: TGTGCCAGCACCCCCGGCGGTACCTACGAGCAGTACTTC. The encoded protein is CASTPGGTYEQYF.